This TCR beta chain was found in a study of cytomegalovirus exposure and HLA in healthy donors. As for the study in general: There were under 140 million unique TCR beta sequences, drawn from 180 million or so T cells, in an earlier analysis.

The germline V gene has CDR1 MNHEY and CDR2 SVGAGI. Losses at the gene ends were 2 bases for V and 7 bases for J; bases not matched to a gene: 6. The CDR3 has 15 amino acids. PCR primers comprised 60 Vbeta and 13 Jbeta primers. Repertoires were generated with immunoSEQ multiplex PCR, while TCRdb's copy carries only in-frame clones and drops some. The table shows about 160,000 clones, with 80% occurring only once. The sequenced sample was PBMCs. The genes are TRBV6-5 and TRBJ1-4; 8 bases are shared with TRBD1. This TCR came from a man aged 18 to 35 in good health and CMV-seropositive. The CDR3 here is CASSYTGGTSEKLFF. In DNA, the CDR3 is TGTGCCAGCAGTTACACAGGGGGGACTTCTGAAAAACTGTTTTTT.